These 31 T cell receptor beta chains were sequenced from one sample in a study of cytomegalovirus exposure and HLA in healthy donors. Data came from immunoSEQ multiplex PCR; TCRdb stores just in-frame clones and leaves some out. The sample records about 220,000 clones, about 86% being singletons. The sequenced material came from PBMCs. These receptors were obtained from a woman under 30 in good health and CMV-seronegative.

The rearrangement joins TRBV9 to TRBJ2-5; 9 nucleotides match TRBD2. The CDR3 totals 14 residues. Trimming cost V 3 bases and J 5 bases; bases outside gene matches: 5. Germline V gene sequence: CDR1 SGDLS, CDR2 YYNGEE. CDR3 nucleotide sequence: TGTGCCAGCAGCGCTGAGCGGGAGGTCGAGACCCAGTACTTC. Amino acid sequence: CASSAEREVETQYF. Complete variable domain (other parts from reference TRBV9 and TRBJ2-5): DSGVTQTPKHLITATGQRVTLRCSPRSGDLSVYWYQQSLDQGLQFLIQYYNGEERAKGNILERFSAQQFPDLHSELNLSSLELGDSALYFCASSAEREVETQYFGPGTRLLVL.

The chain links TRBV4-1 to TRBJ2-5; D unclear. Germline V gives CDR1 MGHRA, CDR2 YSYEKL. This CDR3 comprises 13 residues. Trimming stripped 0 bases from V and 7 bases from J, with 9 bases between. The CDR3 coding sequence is TGCGCCAGCAGCCAAGACGCTGTCGGGACCCAGTACTTC. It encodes CASSQDAVGTQYF.

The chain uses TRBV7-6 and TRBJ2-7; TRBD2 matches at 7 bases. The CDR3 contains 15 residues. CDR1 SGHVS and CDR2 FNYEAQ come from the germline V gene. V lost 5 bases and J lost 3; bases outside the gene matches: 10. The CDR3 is CASSPLAEHGYEQYF. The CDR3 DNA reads TGTGCCAGCAGCCCCCTAGCGGAGCACGGCTACGAGCAGTACTTC.

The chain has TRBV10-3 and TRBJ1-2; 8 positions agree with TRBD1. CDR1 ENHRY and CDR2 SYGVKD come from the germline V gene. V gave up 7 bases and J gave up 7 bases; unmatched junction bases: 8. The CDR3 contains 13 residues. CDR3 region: CAIKEDREVGYTF. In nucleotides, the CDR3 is TGTGCCATCAAGGAGGACAGGGAGGTTGGCTACACCTTC.

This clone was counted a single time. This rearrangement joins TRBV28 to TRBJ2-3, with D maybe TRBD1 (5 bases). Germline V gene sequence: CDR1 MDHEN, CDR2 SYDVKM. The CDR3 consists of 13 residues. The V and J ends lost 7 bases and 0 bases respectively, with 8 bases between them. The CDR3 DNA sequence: TGTGCCAGCAAGACAGTCAGCACAGATACGCAGTATTTT. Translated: CASKTVSTDTQYF.

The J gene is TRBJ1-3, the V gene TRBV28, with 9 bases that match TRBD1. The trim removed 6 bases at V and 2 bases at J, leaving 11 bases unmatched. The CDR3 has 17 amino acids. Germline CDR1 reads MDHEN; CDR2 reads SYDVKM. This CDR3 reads CASRATGTGRAGNTIYF. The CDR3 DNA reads TGTGCCAGCAGAGCAACCGGGACAGGGAGGGCTGGAAACACCATATATTTT.

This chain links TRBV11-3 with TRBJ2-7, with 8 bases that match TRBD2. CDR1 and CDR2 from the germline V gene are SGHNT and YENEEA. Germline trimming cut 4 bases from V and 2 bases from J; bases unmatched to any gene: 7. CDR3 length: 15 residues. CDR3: CASSSEREIPYEQYF. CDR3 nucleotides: TGTGCCAGCAGCTCCGAGCGGGAGATACCCTACGAGCAGTACTTC.

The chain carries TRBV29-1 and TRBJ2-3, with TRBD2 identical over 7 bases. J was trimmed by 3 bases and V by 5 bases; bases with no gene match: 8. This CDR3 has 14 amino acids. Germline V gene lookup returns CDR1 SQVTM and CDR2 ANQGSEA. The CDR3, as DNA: TGCAGCGTTCCTTTGCGGGAGCGAACAGATACGCAGTATTTT. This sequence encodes CSVPLRERTDTQYF.

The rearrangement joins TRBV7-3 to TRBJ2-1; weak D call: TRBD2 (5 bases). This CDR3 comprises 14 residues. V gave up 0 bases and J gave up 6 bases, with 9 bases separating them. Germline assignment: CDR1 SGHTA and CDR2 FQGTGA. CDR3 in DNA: TGTGCCAGCAGCTTAACGGACTGGAGCAATGAGCAGTTCTTC. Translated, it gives CASSLTDWSNEQFF.

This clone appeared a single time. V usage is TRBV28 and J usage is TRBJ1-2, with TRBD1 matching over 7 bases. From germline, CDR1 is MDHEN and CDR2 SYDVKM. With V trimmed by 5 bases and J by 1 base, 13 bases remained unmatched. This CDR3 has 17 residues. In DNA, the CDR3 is TGTGCCAGCAGTACCGACCCCGGGACAGACTTTAACTATGGCTACACCTTC. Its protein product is CASSTDPGTDFNYGYTF.

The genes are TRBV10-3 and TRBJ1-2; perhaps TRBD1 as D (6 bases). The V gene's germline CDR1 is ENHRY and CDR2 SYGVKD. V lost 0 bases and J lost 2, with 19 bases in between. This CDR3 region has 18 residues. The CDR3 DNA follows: TGTGCCATCAGTGAGTCCGTCGAGGGGACAATACTGAACTATGGCTACACCTTC. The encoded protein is CAISESVEGTILNYGYTF.

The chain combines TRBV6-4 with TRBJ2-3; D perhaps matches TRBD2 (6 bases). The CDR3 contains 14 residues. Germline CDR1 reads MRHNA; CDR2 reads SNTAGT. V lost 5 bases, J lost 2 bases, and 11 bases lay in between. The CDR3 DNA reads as TGTGCCAGCAGTCCCGGAGGGACCACAGATACGCAGTATTTT. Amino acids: CASSPGGTTDTQYF.

The CDR3 DNA reads TGTGCCAGCAGTTACTCGGCTAGCTACGAGCAGTACTTC. This codes for CASSYSASYEQYF. The genes are TRBV6-6 and TRBJ2-7; no firm D call. Germline lookup yields CDR1 MNHNY and CDR2 SVGAGI (reference sequence). V was pared by 0 bases and J by 3 bases, with 6 bases between. The CDR3 sequence is 13 residues long.

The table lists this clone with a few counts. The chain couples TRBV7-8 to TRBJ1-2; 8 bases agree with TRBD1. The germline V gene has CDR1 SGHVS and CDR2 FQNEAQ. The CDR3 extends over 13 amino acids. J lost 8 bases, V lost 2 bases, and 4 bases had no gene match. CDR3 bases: TGTGCCAGCAGCTTAAGAGACAGGGGCGGCTACACCTTC. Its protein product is CASSLRDRGGYTF.

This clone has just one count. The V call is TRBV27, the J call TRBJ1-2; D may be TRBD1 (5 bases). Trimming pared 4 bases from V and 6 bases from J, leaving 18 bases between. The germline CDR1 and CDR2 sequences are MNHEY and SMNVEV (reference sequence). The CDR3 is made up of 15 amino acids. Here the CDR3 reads CASSSFRVGFNGYTF. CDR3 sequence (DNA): TGTGCCAGCAGTTCCTTCAGGGTAGGATTTAATGGCTACACCTTC.

Here the CDR3 reads CASSESSGGSRYEQYF. The CDR3 DNA sequence: TGCGCCAGCAGTGAGTCGAGTGGCGGGAGTCGCTACGAGCAGTACTTC. V usage is TRBV10-2 and J usage is TRBJ2-7; 7 positions match TRBD2. The CDR3 loop spans 16 amino acids. Per germline, CDR1 WSHSY and CDR2 SAAADI. With V trimmed by 0 bases and J by 3 bases, 8 bases remained unmatched.

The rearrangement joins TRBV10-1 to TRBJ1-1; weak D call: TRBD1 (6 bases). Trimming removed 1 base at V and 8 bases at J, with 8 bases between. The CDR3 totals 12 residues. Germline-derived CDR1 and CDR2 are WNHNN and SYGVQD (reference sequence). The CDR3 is CASSEWGQEAFF. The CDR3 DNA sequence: TGCGCCAGCAGTGAGTGGGGACAAGAAGCTTTCTTT.

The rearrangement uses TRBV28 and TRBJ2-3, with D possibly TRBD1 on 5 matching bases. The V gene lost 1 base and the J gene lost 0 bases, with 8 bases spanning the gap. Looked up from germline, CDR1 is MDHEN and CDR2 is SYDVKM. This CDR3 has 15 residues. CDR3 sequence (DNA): TGTGCCAGCAGTTTATTTAGGGGTAGCACAGATACGCAGTATTTT. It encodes CASSLFRGSTDTQYF.

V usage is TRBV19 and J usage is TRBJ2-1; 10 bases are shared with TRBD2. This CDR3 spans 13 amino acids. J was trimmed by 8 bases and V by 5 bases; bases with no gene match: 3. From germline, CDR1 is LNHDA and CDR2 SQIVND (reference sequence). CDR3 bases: TGTGCCAGTAGTTTCCTAGCGGGAGATGAGCAGTTCTTC. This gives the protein CASSFLAGDEQFF.

The CDR3 reads CASSAIGGAYEQYF. CDR3 DNA sequence: TGTGCCAGCAGCGCCATTGGGGGGGCCTACGAGCAGTACTTC. This chain joins TRBV13 and TRBJ2-7; 7 bases agree with TRBD2. The CDR3 has 14 amino acids. Germline CDR1 reads PRHDT; CDR2 reads FYEKMQ (reference sequence). The V and J ends lost 5 bases and 2 bases, in that order; junction bases with no gene match: 6. The full variable domain, its missing parts supplied by reference TRBV13 and TRBJ2-7, is AAGVIQSPRHLIKEKRETATLKCYPIPRHDTVYWYQQGPGQDPQFLISFYEKMQSDKGSIPDRFSAQQFSDYHSELNMSSLELGDSALYFCASSAIGGAYEQYFGPGTRLTVT.

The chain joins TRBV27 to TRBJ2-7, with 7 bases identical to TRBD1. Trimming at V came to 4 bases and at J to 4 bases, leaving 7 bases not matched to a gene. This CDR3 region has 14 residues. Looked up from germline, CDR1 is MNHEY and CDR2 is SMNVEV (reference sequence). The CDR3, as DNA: TGTGCCAGCAGTTACAGGGGAAATTTATACGAGCAGTACTTC. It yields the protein CASSYRGNLYEQYF.

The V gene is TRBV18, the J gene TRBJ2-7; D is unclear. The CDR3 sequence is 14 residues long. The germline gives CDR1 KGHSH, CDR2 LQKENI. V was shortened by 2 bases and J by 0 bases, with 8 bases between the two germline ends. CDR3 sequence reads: CASSPIQDSYEQYF. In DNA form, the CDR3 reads TGTGCCAGCTCACCAATTCAGGACTCCTACGAGCAGTACTTC.

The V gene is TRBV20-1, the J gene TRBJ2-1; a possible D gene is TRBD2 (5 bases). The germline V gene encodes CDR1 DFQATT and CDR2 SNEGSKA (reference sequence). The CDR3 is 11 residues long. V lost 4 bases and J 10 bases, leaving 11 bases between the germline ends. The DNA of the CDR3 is TGCAGTGCTACCCCTAGCCGCGAGCAGTTCTTC. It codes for CSATPSREQFF.

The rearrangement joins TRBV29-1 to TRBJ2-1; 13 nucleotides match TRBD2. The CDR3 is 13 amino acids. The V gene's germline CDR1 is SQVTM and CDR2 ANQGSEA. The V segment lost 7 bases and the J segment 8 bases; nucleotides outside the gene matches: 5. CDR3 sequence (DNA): TGCAGCGCAGGACTAGCGGGAGCTTATGAGCAGTTCTTC. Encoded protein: CSAGLAGAYEQFF.

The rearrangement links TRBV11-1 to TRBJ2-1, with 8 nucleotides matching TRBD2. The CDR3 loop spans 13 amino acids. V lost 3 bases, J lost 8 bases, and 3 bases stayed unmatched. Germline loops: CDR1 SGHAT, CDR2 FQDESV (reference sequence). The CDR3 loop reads CASSFGTRDEQFF. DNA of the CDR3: TGTGCCAGCAGCTTTGGGACTAGAGATGAGCAGTTCTTC.

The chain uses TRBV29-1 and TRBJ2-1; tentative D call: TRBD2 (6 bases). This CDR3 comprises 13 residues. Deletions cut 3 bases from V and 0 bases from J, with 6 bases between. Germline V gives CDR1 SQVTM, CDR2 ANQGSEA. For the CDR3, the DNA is TGCAGCGTTGACGGGAGCTCCTACAATGAGCAGTTCTTC. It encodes CSVDGSSYNEQFF.

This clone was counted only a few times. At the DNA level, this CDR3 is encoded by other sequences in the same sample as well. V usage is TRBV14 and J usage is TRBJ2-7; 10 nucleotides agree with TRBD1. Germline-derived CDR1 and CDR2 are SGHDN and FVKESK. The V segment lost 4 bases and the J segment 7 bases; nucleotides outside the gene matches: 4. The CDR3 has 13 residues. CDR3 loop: CASSPDRGREQYF. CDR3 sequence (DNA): TGTGCCAGCAGCCCGGACAGGGGGAGAGAGCAGTACTTC.

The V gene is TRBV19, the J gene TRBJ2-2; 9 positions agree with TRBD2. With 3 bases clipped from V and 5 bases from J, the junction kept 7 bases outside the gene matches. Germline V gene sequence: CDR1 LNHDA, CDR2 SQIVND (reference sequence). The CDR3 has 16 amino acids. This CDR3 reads CASSILASGTTGELFF. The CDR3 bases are TGTGCCAGTAGTATTCTGGCTAGCGGGACAACCGGGGAGCTGTTTTTT.

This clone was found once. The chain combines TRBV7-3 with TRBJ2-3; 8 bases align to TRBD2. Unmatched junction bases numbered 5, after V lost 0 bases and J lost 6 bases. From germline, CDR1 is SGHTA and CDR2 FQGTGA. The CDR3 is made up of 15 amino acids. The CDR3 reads CASSLTSGAGDTQYF. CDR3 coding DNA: TGTGCCAGCAGCTTAACTAGCGGGGCAGGCGATACGCAGTATTTT.

Here the CDR3 reads CASSSQGRGGYTF. Here the CDR3 DNA reads TGTGCCAGCAGCTCGCAGGGGAGAGGTGGCTACACCTTC. V usage is TRBV7-9 and J usage is TRBJ1-2; weak D call: TRBD1 (6 bases). There are 13 residues in the CDR3. Germline CDR1 is SEHNR and CDR2 is FQNEAQ (reference sequence). Trimming pared 4 bases from V and 7 bases from J, leaving 13 bases between.

CDR3 nucleotide sequence: TGTGCCAGCTCACCAGAGCAAATAACAGGGGCGAACACTGAAGCTTTCTTT. It codes for CASSPEQITGANTEAFF. The chain carries TRBV18 and TRBJ1-1, with 7 nucleotides matching TRBD1. V lost 2 bases, J lost 1 base, and 10 bases stayed unmatched. Germline-derived CDR1 and CDR2 are KGHSH and LQKENI. The CDR3 sequence is 17 residues long.